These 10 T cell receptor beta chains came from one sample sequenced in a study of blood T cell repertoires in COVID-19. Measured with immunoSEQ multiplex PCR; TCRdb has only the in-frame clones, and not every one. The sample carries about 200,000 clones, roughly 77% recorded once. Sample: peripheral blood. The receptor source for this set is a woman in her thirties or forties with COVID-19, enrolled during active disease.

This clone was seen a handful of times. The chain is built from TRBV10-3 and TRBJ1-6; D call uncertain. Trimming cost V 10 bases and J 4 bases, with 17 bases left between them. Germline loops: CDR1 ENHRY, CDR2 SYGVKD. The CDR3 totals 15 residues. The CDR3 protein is CATRTLGGYNSPLHF. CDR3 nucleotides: TGTGCCACGCGGACTCTTGGAGGTTATAATTCACCCCTCCACTTT.

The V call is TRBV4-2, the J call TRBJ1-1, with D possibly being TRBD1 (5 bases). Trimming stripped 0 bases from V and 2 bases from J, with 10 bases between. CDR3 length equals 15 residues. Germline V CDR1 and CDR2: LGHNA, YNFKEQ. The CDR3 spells CASSQEQTVNTEAFF. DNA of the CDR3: TGTGCCAGCAGCCAAGAGCAGACAGTTAACACTGAAGCTTTCTTT.

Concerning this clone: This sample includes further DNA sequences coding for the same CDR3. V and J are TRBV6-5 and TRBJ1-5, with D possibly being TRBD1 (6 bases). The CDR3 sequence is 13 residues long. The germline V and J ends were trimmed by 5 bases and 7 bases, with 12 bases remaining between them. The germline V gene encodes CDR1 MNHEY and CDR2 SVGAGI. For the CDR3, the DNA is TGTGCCAGCAGTCTCCAACAGGGACAGCCCCAGCATTTT. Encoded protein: CASSLQQGQPQHF.

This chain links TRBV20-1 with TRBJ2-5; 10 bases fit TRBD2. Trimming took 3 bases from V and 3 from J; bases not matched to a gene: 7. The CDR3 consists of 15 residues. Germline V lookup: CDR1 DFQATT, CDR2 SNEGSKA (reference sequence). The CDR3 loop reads CSASDSGRREETQYF. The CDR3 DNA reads TGCAGTGCTAGTGATAGCGGGAGGAGGGAAGAGACCCAGTACTTC.

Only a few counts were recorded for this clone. CDR3 DNA: TGTGCCAGCAGTGAATATCAGGGTTGGAGCACAGATACGCAGTATTTT. This translates into CASSEYQGWSTDTQYF. The chain combines TRBV25-1 with TRBJ2-3; TRBD1 is a possible D gene (5 bases). The CDR3 length is 16 residues. The germline V and J ends were trimmed by 0 bases and 0 bases, with 10 bases remaining between them. Germline CDR1 reads MGHDK; CDR2 reads SYGVNS.

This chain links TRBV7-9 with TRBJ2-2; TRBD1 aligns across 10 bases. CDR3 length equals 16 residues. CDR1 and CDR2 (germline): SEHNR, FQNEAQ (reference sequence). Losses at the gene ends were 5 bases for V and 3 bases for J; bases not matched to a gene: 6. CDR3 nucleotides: TGTGCCAGCAGCCCTCCCGGGACAGGGGACACCGGGGAGCTGTTTTTT. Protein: CASSPPGTGDTGELFF.

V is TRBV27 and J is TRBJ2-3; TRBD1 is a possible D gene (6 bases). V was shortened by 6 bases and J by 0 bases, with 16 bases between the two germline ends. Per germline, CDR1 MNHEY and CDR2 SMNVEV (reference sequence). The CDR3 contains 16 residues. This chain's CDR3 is CASSQGWGQSTDTQYF. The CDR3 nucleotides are TGTGCCAGCAGCCAAGGGTGGGGGCAAAGCACAGATACGCAGTATTTT.

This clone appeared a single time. The CDR3 DNA reads TGTGCCAGCAGTCAGGGGACAGGGGGCTGGAATGAGCAGTTCTTC. Protein sequence: CASSQGTGGWNEQFF. V is TRBV3-1 (or the pseudogene TRBV3-2) and J is TRBJ2-1; 12 nucleotides match TRBD1. CDR1 is LGHDT and CDR2 is YNNKEL in the germline V gene (reference sequence). There are 15 residues in the CDR3. J was trimmed by 7 bases and V by 6 bases; bases with no gene match: 7.

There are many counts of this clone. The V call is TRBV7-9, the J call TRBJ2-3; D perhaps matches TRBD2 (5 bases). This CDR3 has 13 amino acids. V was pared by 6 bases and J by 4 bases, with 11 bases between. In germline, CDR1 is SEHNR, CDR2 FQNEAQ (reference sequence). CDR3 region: CASRLGMSDTQYF. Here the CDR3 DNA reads TGTGCCAGCAGACTAGGGATGTCAGATACGCAGTATTTT.

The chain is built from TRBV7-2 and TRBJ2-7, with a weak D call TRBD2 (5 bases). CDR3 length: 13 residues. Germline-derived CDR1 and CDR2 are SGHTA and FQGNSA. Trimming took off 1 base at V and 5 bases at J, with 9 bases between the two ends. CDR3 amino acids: CASSLGGSHEQYF. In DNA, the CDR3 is TGTGCCAGCAGCTTAGGAGGGAGCCACGAGCAGTACTTC.